The T cell receptor (beta chain) described here comes from a study of T cell repertoires in ileal Crohn's disease. V gave up 0 bases and J gave up 6 bases; unmatched junction bases: 11. CDR1 LGHNA and CDR2 YSLEER come from the germline V gene. The CDR3 spans 17 residues. Details on this clone: Its antigen is unknown.

Adults with ileal or ileocolonic Crohn's disease and an indication for resection were eligible. Libraries were prepared by immunoSEQ multiplex PCR; TCRdb keeps only in-frame clonotypes and omits some of them. The table shows about 31,000 clones, with approximately 78% occurring only once. Broader study findings: Every patient over 26.8% clonality showed endoscopic recurrence. Compared with non-smokers, active smokers at surgery showed more clonal expansions.

The sample was ileal tissue. This clonotype was sampled from an adult with Crohn's disease. The chain is built from TRBV4-3 and TRBJ1-1, with 9 positions matching TRBD1. This CDR3 is CASSQDPQGAPSPEAFF. The DNA of the CDR3 is TGCGCCAGCAGCCAAGATCCACAGGGGGCGCCCAGCCCTGAAGCTTTCTTT.